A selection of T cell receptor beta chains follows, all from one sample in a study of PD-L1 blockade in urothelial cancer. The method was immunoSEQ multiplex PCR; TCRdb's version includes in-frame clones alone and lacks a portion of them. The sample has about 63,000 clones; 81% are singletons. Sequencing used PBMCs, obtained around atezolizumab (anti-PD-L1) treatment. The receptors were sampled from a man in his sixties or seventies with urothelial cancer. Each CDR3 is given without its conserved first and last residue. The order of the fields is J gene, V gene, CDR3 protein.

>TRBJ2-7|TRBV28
ASSPGLAEQY
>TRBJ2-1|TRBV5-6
ASSLGPGPNEQF
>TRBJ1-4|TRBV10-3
AISSGGGNEKLF
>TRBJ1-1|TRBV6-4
ASRTEDAGGEAF
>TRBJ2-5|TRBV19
ASSLGTGGETQY
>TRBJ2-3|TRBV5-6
ASSLVSGGAGDTQY
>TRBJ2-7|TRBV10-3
AISEGPSSYEQY
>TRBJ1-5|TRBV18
ASSPQGDRGTPQH
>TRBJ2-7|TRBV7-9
ASSSSGQGLYEQY
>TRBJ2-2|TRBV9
ASSKTTGQGPGELF
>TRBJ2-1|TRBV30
ALTATYSYNEQF
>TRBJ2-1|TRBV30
AWSVISGMGF
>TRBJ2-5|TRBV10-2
ASGRTKETQY
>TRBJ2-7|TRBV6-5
ASSPSGGPYEQY
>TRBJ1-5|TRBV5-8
ASSYGQGAYQPQH
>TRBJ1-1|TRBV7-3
ASSLAESTEAF
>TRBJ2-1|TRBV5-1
ASSFLAGYNEQF
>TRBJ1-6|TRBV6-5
ASSRQTGTGSPLH
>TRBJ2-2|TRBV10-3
AISVRAGVGGELF
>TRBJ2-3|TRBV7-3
ASSATGETDTQY
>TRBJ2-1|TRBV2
ASIPVGLAGDHEQF
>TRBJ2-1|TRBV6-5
AIKAGTGPYNEQF
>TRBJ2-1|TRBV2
ASSEGTSALNEQF
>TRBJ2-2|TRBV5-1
ASSLGDFGGELF
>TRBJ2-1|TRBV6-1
ASSVTAGGRNEQF
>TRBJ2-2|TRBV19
ASIRTGGGTGELF
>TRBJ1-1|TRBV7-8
ASSKQGNTEAF
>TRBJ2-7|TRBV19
ASSSRGAYEQY
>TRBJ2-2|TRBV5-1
ASSLELATTGELF
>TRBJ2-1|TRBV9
ASSLSAGAGADEQF
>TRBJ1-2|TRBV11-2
ASSFGSVFRYGYT